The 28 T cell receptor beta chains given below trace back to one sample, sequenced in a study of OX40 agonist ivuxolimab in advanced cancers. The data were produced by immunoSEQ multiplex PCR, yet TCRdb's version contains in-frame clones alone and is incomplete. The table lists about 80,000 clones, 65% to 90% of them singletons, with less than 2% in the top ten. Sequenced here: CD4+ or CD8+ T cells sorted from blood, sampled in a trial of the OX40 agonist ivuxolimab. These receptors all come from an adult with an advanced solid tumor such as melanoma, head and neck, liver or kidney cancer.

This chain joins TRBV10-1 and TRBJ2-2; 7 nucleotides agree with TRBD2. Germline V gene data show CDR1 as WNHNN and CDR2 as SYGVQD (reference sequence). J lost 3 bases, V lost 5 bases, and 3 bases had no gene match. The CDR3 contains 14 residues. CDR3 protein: CASSRSGDTGELFF. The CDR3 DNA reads TGCGCCAGCAGTAGAAGCGGGGACACCGGGGAGCTGTTTTTT.

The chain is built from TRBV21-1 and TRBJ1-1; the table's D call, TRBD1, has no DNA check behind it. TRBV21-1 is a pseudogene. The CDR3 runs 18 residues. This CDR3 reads CASSISSWRRAFPTEAFF. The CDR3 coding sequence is TGTGCCAGCAGCATCTCATCGTGGCGCAGGGCGTTCCCCACTGAAGCTTTCTTT.

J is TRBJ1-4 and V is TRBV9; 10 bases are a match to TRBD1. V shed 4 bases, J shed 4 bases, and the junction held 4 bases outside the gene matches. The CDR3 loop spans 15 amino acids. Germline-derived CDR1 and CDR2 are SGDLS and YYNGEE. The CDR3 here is CASSPRTGGNEKLFF. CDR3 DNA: TGTGCCAGCAGCCCCAGGACAGGGGGTAATGAAAAACTGTTTTTT. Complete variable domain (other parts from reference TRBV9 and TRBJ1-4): DSGVTQTPKHLITATGQRVTLRCSPRSGDLSVYWYQQSLDQGLQFLIQYYNGEERAKGNILERFSAQQFPDLHSELNLSSLELGDSALYFCASSPRTGGNEKLFFGSGTQLSVL.

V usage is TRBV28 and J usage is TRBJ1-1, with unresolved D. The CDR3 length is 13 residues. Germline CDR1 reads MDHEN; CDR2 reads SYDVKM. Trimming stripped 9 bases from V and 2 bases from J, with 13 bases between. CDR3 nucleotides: TGTGCCAGTACAAGGAGGGTTAACACTGAAGCTTTCTTT. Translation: CASTRRVNTEAFF.

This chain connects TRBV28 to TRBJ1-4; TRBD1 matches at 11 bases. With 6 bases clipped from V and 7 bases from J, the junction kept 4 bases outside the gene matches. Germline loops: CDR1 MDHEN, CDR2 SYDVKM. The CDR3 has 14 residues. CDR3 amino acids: CASRGQGGGEKLFF. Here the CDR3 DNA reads TGTGCCAGCAGGGGACAGGGGGGAGGTGAAAAACTGTTTTTT.

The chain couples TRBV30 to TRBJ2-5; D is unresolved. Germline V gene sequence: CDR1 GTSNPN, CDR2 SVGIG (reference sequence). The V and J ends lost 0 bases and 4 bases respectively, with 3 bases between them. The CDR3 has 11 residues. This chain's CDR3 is CAWSVRETQYF. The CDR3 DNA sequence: TGTGCCTGGAGTGTAAGAGAGACCCAGTACTTC.

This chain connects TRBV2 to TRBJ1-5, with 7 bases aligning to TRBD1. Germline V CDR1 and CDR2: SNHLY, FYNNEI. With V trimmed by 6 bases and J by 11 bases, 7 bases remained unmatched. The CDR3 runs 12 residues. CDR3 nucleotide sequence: TGTGCCAGCAGGACGGACAGGCCCGCCCAGCATTTT. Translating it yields CASRTDRPAQHF.

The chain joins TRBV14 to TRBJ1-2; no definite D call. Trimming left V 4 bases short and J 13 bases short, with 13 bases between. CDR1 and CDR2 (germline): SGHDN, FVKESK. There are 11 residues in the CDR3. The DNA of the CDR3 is TGTGCCAGCAGCCCTGGACGGATTATCACCTTC. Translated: CASSPGRIITF.

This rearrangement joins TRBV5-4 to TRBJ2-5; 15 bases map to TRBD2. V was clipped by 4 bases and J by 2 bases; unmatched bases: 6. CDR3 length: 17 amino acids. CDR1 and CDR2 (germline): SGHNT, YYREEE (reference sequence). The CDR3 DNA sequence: TGTGCCAGCAGCCCCGGGACTAGCGGGGGGTTGCAAGAGACCCAGTACTTC. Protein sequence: CASSPGTSGGLQETQYF.

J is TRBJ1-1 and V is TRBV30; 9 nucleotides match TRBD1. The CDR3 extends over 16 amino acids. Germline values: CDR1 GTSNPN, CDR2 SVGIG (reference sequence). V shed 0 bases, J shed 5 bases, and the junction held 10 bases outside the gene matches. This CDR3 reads CAWSVPGQGLETEAFF. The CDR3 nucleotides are TGTGCCTGGAGTGTCCCGGGACAGGGATTGGAGACTGAAGCTTTCTTT.

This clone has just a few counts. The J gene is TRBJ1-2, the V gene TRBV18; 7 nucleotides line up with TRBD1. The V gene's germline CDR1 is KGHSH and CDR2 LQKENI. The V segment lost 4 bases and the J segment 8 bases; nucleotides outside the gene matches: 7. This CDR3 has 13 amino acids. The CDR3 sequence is CASSHDDRAGYTF. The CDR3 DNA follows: TGTGCCAGCTCACACGACGACAGGGCGGGCTACACCTTC.

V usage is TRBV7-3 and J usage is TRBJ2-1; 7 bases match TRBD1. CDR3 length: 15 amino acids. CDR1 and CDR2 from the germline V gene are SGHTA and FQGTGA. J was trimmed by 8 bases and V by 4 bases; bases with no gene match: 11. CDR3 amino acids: CASSSIAGGFDEQFF. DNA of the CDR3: TGTGCCAGCAGCTCTATAGCAGGGGGTTTCGATGAGCAGTTCTTC.

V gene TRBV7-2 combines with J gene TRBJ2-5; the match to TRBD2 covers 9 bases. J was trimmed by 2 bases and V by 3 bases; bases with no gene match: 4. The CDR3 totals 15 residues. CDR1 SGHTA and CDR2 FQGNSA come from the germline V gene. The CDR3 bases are TGTGCCAGCAGCTTTAGCGGGGGAGCACAAGAGACCCAGTACTTC. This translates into CASSFSGGAQETQYF.

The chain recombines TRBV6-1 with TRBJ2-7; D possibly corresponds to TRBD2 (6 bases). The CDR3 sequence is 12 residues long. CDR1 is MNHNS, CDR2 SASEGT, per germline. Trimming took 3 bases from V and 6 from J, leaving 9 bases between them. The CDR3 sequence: CASSDRGLEQYF. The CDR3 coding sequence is TGTGCCAGCAGTGATAGGGGACTCGAGCAGTACTTC.

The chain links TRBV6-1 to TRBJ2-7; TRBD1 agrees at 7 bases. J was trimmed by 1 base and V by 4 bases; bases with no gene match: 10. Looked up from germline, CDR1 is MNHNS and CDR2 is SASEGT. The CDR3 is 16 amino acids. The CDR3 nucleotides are TGTGCCAGCAGTGTCCAAGGGGGACAGACTTCCTACGAGCAGTACTTC. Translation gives CASSVQGGQTSYEQYF.

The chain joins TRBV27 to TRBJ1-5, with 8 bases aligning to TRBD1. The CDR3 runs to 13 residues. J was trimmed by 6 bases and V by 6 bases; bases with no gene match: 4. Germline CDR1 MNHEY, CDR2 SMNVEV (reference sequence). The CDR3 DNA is TGTGCCAGCAGGGACAGGGTGGGTCAGCCCCAGCATTTT. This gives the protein CASRDRVGQPQHF.

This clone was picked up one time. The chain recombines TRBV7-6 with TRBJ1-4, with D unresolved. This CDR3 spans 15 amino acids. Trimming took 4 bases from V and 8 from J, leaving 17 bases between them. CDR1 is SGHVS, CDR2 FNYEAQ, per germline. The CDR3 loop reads CASSSLNGEEEKLFF. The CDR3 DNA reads TGTGCCAGCAGCTCCCTCAACGGGGAGGAGGAAAAACTGTTTTTT.

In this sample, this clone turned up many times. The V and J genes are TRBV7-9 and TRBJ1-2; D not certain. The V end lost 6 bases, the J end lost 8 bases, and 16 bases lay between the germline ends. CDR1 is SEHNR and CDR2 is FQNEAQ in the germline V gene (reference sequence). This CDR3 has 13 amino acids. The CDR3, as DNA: TGTGCCAGCAGTCGTTCCGAATTAACCGGCTACACCTTC. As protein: CASSRSELTGYTF.

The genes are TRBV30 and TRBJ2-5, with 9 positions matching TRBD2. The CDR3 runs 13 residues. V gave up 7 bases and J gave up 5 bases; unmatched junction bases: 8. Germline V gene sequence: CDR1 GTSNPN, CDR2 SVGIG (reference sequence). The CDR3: CASAGGPGETQYF. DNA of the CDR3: TGTGCCTCCGCGGGGGGGCCGGGGGAGACCCAGTACTTC.

The CDR3 nucleotides are TGTGCCAGCAGCCGGACAGGGGTGAATGAAAAACTGTTTTTT. It yields the protein CASSRTGVNEKLFF. The V gene is TRBV11-1, the J gene TRBJ1-4; 9 positions match TRBD1. With 5 bases clipped from V and 5 bases from J, the junction kept 3 bases outside the gene matches. Germline values: CDR1 SGHAT, CDR2 FQDESV (reference sequence). The CDR3 totals 14 residues.

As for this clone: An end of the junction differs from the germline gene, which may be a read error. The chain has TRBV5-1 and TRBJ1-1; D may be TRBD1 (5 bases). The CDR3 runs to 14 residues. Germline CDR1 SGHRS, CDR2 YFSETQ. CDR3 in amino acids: CARSLDNPNTEAFF. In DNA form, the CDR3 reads TGCGCCAGAAGCTTGGACAACCCGAACACTGAAGCTTTCTTT.

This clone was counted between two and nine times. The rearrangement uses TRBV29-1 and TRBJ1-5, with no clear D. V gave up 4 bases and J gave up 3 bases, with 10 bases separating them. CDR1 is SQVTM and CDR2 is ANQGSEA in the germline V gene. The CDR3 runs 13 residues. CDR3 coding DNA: TGCAGCGTTGGCGGAGGGAACAATCAGCCCCAGCATTTT. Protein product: CSVGGGNNQPQHF. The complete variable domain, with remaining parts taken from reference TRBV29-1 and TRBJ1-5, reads SAVISQKPSRDICQRGTSLTIQCQVDSQVTMMFWYRQQPGQSLTLIATANQGSEATYESGFVIDKFPISRPNLTFSTLTVSNMSPEDSSIYLCSVGGGNNQPQHFGDGTRLSIL.

Written as DNA, the CDR3 is TGCGCCAGCAGCCTTGGCCAGGACAGGGCGGATGAGCAGTTCTTC. It is translated as CASSLGQDRADEQFF. The chain joins TRBV4-3 to TRBJ2-1, with 8 positions matching TRBD1. V was clipped by 4 bases and J by 8 bases; unmatched bases: 10. This CDR3 contains 15 residues. Germline V gene data show CDR1 as LGHNA and CDR2 as YSLEER.

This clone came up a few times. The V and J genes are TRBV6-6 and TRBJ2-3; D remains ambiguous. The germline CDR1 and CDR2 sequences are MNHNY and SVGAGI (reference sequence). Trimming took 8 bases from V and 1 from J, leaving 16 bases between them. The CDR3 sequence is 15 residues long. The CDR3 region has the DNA TGTGCCAGCTCACTCGCGGCGGTCGGCACAGATACGCAGTATTTT. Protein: CASSLAAVGTDTQYF.

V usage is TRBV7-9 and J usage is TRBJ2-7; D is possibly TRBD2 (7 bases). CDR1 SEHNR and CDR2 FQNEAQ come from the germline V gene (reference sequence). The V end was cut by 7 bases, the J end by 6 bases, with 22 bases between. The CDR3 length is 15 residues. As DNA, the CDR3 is TGTGCCAGCACCCTTGGAGGGGGGGGGCGTCCCGAGCAGTACTTC. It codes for CASTLGGGGRPEQYF.

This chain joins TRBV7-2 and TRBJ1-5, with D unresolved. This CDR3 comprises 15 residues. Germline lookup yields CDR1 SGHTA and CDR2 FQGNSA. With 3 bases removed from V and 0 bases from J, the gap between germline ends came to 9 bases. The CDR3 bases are TGTGCCAGCAGCTTTAAAGCTTATAGCAATCAGCCCCAGCATTTT. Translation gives CASSFKAYSNQPQHF.

CDR3 in amino acids: CASSRGLAGGPNTQYF. The CDR3 DNA follows: TGTGCCAGTAGCCGCGGACTAGCGGGGGGGCCTAATACGCAGTATTTT. The rearrangement joins TRBV19 to TRBJ2-3; 15 nucleotides align to TRBD2. CDR3 size: 16 residues. CDR1 and CDR2 from the germline V gene are LNHDA and SQIVND (reference sequence). Trimming at V came to 6 bases and at J to 7 bases, leaving 8 bases not matched to a gene.

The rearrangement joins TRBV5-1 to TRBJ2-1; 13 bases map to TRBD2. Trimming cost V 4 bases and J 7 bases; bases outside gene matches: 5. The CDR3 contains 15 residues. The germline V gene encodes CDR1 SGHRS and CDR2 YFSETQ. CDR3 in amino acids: CASSQLAGGPNEQFF. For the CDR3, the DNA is TGCGCCAGCAGCCAACTAGCGGGGGGGCCGAATGAGCAGTTCTTC.